The clone carrying this TCR beta chain was recorded a few times. There were TCR beta CDR3 regions amplified from RNA transcripts. Primed by the HTBI set, a first-round RT-PCR was run on the TCR CDR3. TCRdb passed the multiplex PCR reads through MiXCR, listing each CDR3 protein once. The sample includes about 210,000 distinct CDR3 sequences, 15% to 20% of them seen just once. Trimming at V came to 0 bases and at J to 9 bases, leaving 14 bases not matched to a gene. Germline CDR1 and CDR2: LGHNA and YNFKEQ. The CDR3 sequence is 17 residues long. The data belong to a study of T cells in Graves' hyperthyroidism and ophthalmopathy. Study context: Sampling of peripheral blood happened at initial diagnosis, prior to any treatment.

Patients were excluded for uncontrolled infection, other autoimmune disease, pregnancy or lactation. The PBMCs were taken from approximately 9.7 ml of fresh peripheral blood. Material for sequencing was blood. The TCR was taken from a middle-aged man with Graves' hyperthyroidism. This chain uses TRBV4-2 with TRBJ2-1; 7 nucleotides line up with TRBD2. CDR3 in amino acids: CASSQDRGTTRSTEQFF. The CDR3 nucleotides read TGTGCCAGCAGCCAAGATCGCGGGACTACTCGGTCCACTGAGCAGTTCTTC.